The sequence of this T cell receptor (beta chain) was determined in a study of OX40 agonist ivuxolimab in advanced cancers. Study-wide context: Ivuxolimab, an agonistic anti-OX40 (CD134) antibody, was given to patients. Participants averaged about 60 years of age (range about 23 to 90) and were around 80% male.

TCRdb's table, derived via immunoSEQ multiplex PCR, lists solely in-frame clones and lacks some. The sample records tens of thousands of clones, 88% being singletons. Collection of blood occurred at baseline, at cycle 4 day 1, and at cycle 7 day 1. CDR1 is KGHSH, CDR2 LQKENI, per germline. CDR3 length equals 13 residues. The ends were cut back, 3 bases at V and 4 bases at J, with 9 bases in the middle. This clone was seen once. The sequence was obtained from an adult with an advanced solid tumor such as melanoma, head and neck, liver or kidney cancer. The chain is built from TRBV18 and TRBJ1-1; the D gene is possibly TRBD1 (6 bases). The input for sequencing was CD4+ or CD8+ T cells sorted from blood, taken in a trial of the OX40 agonist ivuxolimab. Here the CDR3 reads CASSPQGFTEAFF. For the CDR3, the DNA is TGTGCCAGCTCACCCCAGGGGTTCACTGAAGCTTTCTTT.